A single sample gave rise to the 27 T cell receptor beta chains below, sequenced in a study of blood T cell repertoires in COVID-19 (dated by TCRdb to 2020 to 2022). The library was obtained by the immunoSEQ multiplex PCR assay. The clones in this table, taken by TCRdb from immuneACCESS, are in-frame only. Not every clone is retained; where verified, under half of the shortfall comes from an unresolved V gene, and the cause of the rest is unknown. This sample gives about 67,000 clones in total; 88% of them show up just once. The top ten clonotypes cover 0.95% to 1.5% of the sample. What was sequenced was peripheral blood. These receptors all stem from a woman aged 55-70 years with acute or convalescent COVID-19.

CDR3 sequence reads: CASSPSGGREKLFF. DNA for the CDR3: TGTGCCAGCAGTCCTTCAGGGGGCCGGGAAAAACTGTTTTTT. The rearrangement uses TRBV28 and TRBJ1-4; the match to TRBD1 covers 8 bases. This CDR3 is 14 amino acids long. Trimming at V came to 5 bases and at J to 8 bases, leaving 7 bases not matched to a gene. CDR1 and CDR2 from the germline V gene are MDHEN and SYDVKM. The full variable domain, in which reference TRBV28 and TRBJ1-4 provide the parts outside the CDR3, is DVKVTQSSRYLVKRTGEKVFLECVQDMDHENMFWYRQDPGLGLRLIYFSYDVKMKEKGDIPEGYSVSREKKERFSLILESASTNQTSMYLCASSPSGGREKLFFGSGTQLSVL.

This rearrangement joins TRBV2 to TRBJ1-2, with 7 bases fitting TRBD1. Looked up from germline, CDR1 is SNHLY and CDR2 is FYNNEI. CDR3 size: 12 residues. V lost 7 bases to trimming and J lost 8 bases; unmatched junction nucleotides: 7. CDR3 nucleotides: TGTGCCAGCATCGACAGGGTAGAGGGCTACACCTTC. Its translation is CASIDRVEGYTF.

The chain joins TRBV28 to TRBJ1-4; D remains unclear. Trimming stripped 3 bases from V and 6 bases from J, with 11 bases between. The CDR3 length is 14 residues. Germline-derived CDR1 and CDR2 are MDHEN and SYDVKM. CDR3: CASSFAGRDEKLFF. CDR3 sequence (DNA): TGTGCCAGCAGTTTTGCGGGGAGGGATGAAAAACTGTTTTTT.

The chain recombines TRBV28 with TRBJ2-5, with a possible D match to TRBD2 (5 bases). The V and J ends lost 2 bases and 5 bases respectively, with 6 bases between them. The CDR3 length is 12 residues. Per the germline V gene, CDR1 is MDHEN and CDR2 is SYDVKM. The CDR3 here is CASSLRRETQYF. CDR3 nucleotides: TGTGCCAGCAGTTTACGGAGGGAGACCCAGTACTTC. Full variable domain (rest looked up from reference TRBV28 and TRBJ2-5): DVKVTQSSRYLVKRTGEKVFLECVQDMDHENMFWYRQDPGLGLRLIYFSYDVKMKEKGDIPEGYSVSREKKERFSLILESASTNQTSMYLCASSLRRETQYFGPGTRLLVL.

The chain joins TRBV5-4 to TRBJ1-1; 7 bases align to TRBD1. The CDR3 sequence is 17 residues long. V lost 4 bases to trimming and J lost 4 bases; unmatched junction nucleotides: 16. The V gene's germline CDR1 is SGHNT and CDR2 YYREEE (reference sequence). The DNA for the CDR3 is TGTGCCAGCAGCCGAAGGACAGGCGGGGCCCCAGTCACTGAAGCTTTCTTT. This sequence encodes CASSRRTGGAPVTEAFF.

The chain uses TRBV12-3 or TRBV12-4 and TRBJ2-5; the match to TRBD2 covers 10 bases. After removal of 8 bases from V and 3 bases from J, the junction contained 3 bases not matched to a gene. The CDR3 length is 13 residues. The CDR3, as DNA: TGTGCCAGCGGGCTAGCGGGGGAAGAGACCCAGTACTTC. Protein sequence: CASGLAGEETQYF.

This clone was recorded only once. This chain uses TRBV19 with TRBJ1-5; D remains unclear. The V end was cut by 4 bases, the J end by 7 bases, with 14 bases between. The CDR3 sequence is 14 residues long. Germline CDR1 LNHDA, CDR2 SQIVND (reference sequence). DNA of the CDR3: TGTGCCAGTAGTACCGACAATGGCTGGCAGCCCCAGCATTTT. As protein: CASSTDNGWQPQHF.

The CDR3 sequence is CASSNRDRNTGELFF. CDR3 nucleotide sequence: TGTGCCAGCAGCAACCGGGACAGGAACACCGGGGAGCTGTTTTTT. V is TRBV13 and J is TRBJ2-2; TRBD1 agrees at 7 bases. J gave up 1 base and V 5 bases, and 4 bases lay outside the gene matches. The CDR3 length is 15 residues. Germline CDR1 and CDR2: PRHDT and FYEKMQ (reference sequence).

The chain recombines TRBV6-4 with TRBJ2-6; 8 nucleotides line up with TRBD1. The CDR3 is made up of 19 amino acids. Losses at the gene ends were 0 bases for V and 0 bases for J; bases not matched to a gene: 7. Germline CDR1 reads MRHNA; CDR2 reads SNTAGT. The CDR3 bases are TGTGCCAGCAGTGACTCCAGCGGCAGGGGGCCCTCTGGGGCCAACGTCCTGACTTTC. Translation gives CASSDSSGRGPSGANVLTF.

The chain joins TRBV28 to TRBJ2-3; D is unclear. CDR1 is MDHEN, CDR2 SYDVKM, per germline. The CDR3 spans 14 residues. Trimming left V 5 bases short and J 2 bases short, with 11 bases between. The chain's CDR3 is CASSRPGITDTQYF. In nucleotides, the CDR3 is TGTGCCAGCAGTCGGCCAGGTATCACAGATACGCAGTATTTT.

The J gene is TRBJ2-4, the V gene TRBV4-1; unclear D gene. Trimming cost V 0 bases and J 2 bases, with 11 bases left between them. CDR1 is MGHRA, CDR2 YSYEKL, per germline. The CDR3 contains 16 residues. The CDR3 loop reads CASSQEYTPPKNIQYF. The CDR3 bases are TGCGCCAGCAGCCAAGAGTATACACCTCCCAAAAACATTCAGTACTTC.

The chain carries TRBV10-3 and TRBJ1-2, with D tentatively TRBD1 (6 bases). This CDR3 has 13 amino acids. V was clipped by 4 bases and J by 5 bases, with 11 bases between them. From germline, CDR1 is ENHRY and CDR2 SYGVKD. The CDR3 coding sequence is TGTGCCATCAGTGTCCTGGACAGTTATGGCTACACCTTC. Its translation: CAISVLDSYGYTF.

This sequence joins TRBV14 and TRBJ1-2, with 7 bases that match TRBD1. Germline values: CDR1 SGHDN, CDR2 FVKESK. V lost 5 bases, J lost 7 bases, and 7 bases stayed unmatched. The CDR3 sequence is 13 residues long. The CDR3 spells CASSDTGDGGYTF. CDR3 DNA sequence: TGTGCCAGCAGCGACACAGGGGATGGTGGCTACACCTTC.

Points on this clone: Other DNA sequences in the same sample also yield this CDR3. The CDR3 sequence: CASSLAGVSPLHF. For the CDR3, the DNA is TGCGCCAGCAGCTTGGCGGGGGTTTCACCCCTCCACTTT. The genes are TRBV5-1 and TRBJ1-6, with D possibly matching TRBD1 (5 bases). CDR3 length: 13 amino acids. CDR1 is SGHRS and CDR2 is YFSETQ in the germline V gene. Trimming left V 0 bases short and J 9 bases short, with 7 bases between.

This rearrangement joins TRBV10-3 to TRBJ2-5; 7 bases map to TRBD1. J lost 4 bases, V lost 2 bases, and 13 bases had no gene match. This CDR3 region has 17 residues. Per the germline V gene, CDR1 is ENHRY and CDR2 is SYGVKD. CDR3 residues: CAISEEGGAKFRETQYF. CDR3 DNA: TGTGCCATCAGTGAGGAAGGGGGCGCGAAGTTTAGAGAGACCCAGTACTTC.

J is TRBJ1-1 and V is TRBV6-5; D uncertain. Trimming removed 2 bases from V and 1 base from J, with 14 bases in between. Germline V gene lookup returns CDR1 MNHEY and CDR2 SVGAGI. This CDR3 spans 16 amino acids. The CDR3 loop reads CASSYEGLQTNTEAFF. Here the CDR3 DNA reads TGTGCCAGCAGTTACGAGGGTCTTCAGACGAACACTGAAGCTTTCTTT.

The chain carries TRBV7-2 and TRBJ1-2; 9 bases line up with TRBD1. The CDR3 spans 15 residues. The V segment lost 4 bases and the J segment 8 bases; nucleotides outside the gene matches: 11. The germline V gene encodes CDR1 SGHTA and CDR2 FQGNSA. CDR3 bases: TGTGCCAGCAGCTACACTTCCGGGACAGGGTTGGGCTACACCTTC. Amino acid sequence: CASSYTSGTGLGYTF.

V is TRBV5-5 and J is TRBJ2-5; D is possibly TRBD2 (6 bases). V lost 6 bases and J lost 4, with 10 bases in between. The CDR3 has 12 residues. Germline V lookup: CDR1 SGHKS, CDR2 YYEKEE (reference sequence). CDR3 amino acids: CASIGGGETQYF. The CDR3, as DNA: TGTGCCAGCATCGGGGGTGGAGAGACCCAGTACTTC.

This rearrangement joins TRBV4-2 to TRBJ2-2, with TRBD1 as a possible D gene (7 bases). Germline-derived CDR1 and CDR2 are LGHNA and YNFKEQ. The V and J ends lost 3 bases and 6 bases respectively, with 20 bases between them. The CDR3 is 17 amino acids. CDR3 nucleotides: TGTGCCAGCAGCCAGAACGCAGGGGGGATCCTACCCGGGGAGCTGTTTTTT. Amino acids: CASSQNAGGILPGELFF.

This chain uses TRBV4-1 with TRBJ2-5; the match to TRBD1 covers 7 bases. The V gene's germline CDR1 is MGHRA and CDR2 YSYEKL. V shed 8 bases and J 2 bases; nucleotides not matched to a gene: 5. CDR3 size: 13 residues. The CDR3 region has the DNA TGCGCCAGCGTGGGGACAGATCAAGAGACCCAGTACTTC. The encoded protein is CASVGTDQETQYF.

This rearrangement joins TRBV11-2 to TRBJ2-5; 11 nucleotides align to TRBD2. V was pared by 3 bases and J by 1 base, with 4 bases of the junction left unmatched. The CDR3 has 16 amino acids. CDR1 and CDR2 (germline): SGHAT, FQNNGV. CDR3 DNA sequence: TGTGCCAGCAGCTTCAATCTAGCGGGGGGCCAAGAGACCCAGTACTTC. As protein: CASSFNLAGGQETQYF.

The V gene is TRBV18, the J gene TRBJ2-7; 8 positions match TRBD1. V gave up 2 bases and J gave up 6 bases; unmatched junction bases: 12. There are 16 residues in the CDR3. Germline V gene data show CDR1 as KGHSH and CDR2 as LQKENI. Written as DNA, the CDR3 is TGTGCCAGCTCACCATCGGCCCCGAGGACAGGGTCCGAGCAGTACGTC. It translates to CASSPSAPRTGSEQYV.

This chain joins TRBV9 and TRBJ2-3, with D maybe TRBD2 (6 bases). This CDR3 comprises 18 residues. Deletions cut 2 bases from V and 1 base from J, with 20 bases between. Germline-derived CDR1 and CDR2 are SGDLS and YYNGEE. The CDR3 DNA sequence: TGTGCCAGCAGCGTGGGGCCGCCCTGGGGGGTCGGCACAGATACGCAGTATTTT. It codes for CASSVGPPWGVGTDTQYF.

The chain's CDR3 is CASSQVKAHGGELFF. The CDR3 nucleotides read TGTGCCAGCAGCCAAGTCAAAGCGCATGGCGGGGAGCTGTTTTTT. V gene TRBV3-1 (or the pseudogene TRBV3-2) combines with J gene TRBJ2-2; D call uncertain. Germline values: CDR1 LGHDT, CDR2 YNNKEL (reference sequence). The CDR3 extends over 15 amino acids. V lost 1 base to trimming and J lost 7 bases, with 13 bases between them.

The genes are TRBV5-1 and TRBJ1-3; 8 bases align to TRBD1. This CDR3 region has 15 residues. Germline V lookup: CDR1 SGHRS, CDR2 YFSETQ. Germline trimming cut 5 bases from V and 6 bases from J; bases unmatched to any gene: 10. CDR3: CASSHPQGVANTIYF. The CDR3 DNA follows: TGCGCCAGCAGTCACCCACAGGGGGTTGCAAACACCATATATTTT.

CDR3 bases: TGTGCCAGTAGTCCCTACAGGGGGCCCGGCAATCAGCCCCAGCATTTT. Its translation is CASSPYRGPGNQPQHF. The chain recombines TRBV19 with TRBJ1-5; 9 bases match TRBD1. Germline V gives CDR1 LNHDA, CDR2 SQIVND (reference sequence). The V gene end was trimmed by 5 bases and the J gene end by 2 bases; junction bases not matched to a gene: 7. The CDR3 extends over 16 amino acids. Complete variable domain (other parts from reference TRBV19 and TRBJ1-5): DGGITQSPKYLFRKEGQNVTLSCEQNLNHDAMYWYRQDPGQGLRLIYYSQIVNDFQKGDIAEGYSVSREKKESFPLTVTSAQKNPTAFYLCASSPYRGPGNQPQHFGDGTRLSIL.

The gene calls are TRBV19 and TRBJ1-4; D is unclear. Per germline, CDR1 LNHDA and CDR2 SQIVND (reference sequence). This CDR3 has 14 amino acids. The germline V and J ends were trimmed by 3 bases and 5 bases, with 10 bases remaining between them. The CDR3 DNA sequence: TGTGCCAGTAGTATTGGGCTGGCGAATGAAAAACTGTTTTTT. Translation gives CASSIGLANEKLFF.